Listed below are T cell receptor beta chains from one sample, sequenced in a study of blood T cell repertoires in COVID-19. TCRdb's copy holds only in-frame clones and misses some; the assay was immunoSEQ multiplex PCR. The top ten hold about 3.4% of the sample, which has 60,000 to 75,000 clones, 70% to 90% seen once. Sequencing was carried out using peripheral blood. These receptors all stem from a woman in her 50s with COVID-19, enrolled during active disease. Both conserved end residues are part of each CDR3. The order of the fields is D gene, V gene, CDR3 length, J gene, clone size, CDR3 protein, CDR3 DNA. D genes are given only for firm matches. Clone size, where shown, is once, few, many, or a class for clones that have expanded.

D gene: .
V gene: TRBV6-4
CDR3 length: 14
J gene: TRBJ1-4
clone size: once
CDR3 protein: CASSEWDIEEKLFF
CDR3 DNA: TGTGCCAGCAGTGAATGGGACATTGAGGAAAAACTGTTTTTT

D gene: TRBD2
V gene: TRBV4-2
CDR3 length: 17
J gene: TRBJ2-2
clone size: .
CDR3 protein: CASSQDRLAGGIGELFF
CDR3 DNA: TGTGCCAGCAGCCAAGATAGGCTAGCGGGAGGAATCGGGGAGCTGTTTTTT

D gene: .
V gene: TRBV27
CDR3 length: 13
J gene: TRBJ2-1
clone size: .
CDR3 protein: CASSLSGGNEQFF
CDR3 DNA: TGTGCCAGCAGTTTATCAGGAGGGAATGAGCAGTTCTTC

D gene: .
V gene: TRBV6-6
CDR3 length: 15
J gene: TRBJ1-6
clone size: .
CDR3 protein: CASSYSTGYNSPLHF
CDR3 DNA: TGTGCCAGCAGTTACTCTACAGGTTATAATTCACCCCTCCACTTT

D gene: TRBD1
V gene: TRBV19
CDR3 length: 16
J gene: TRBJ2-2
clone size: .
CDR3 protein: CASSIGGTANTGELFF
CDR3 DNA: TGTGCCAGTAGTATAGGGGGGACAGCAAACACCGGGGAGCTGTTTTTT

D gene: .
V gene: TRBV6-1
CDR3 length: 14
J gene: TRBJ1-5
clone size: .
CDR3 protein: CASSEAPEGQPQHF
CDR3 DNA: TGTGCCAGCAGTGAAGCGCCCGAGGGTCAGCCCCAGCATTTT

D gene: TRBD1
V gene: TRBV5-5
CDR3 length: 15
J gene: TRBJ1-6
clone size: .
CDR3 protein: CASSGGQGSNSPLHF
CDR3 DNA: TGTGCCAGCAGCGGCGGACAGGGGTCTAATTCACCCCTCCACTTT

D gene: TRBD2
V gene: TRBV28
CDR3 length: 14
J gene: TRBJ2-1
clone size: .
CDR3 protein: CASSPWAGGPAPFF
CDR3 DNA: TGTGCCAGCAGTCCATGGGCGGGGGGACCAGCACCGTTCTTC

D gene: .
V gene: TRBV7-2
CDR3 length: 15
J gene: TRBJ1-1
clone size: .
CDR3 protein: CASSLAARMNTEAFF
CDR3 DNA: TGTGCCAGCAGCTTAGCGGCCAGGATGAACACTGAAGCTTTCTTT

D gene: .
V gene: TRBV5-4
CDR3 length: 17
J gene: TRBJ2-2
clone size: .
CDR3 protein: CASSSETGTYDTGELFF
CDR3 DNA: TGTGCCAGCAGCTCAGAGACAGGGACTTATGACACCGGGGAGCTGTTTTTT

D gene: TRBD1
V gene: TRBV25-1
CDR3 length: 13
J gene: TRBJ2-7
clone size: .
CDR3 protein: CASTRTGSYEQYF
CDR3 DNA: TGTGCCAGCACGAGGACAGGGTCCTACGAGCAGTACTTC

D gene: .
V gene: TRBV19
CDR3 length: 18
J gene: TRBJ2-3
clone size: .
CDR3 protein: CASSGSQTGHPSTDTQYF
CDR3 DNA: TGTGCCAGTAGTGGATCCCAGACAGGCCATCCTAGCACAGATACGCAGTATTTT

D gene: .
V gene: TRBV2
CDR3 length: 13
J gene: TRBJ1-1
clone size: .
CDR3 protein: CASSSQGLTEAFF
CDR3 DNA: TGTGCCAGCAGCTCCCAGGGGCTCACTGAAGCTTTCTTT

D gene: .
V gene: TRBV10-3
CDR3 length: 14
J gene: TRBJ1-1
clone size: .
CDR3 protein: CAIRRTTMNTEAFF
CDR3 DNA: TGTGCCATCAGGAGGACAACCATGAACACTGAAGCTTTCTTT

D gene: .
V gene: TRBV2
CDR3 length: 13
J gene: TRBJ1-5
clone size: .
CDR3 protein: CASEATATGPQHF
CDR3 DNA: TGTGCCAGCGAGGCAACCGCTACGGGGCCCCAGCATTTT

D gene: .
V gene: TRBV7-3
CDR3 length: 15
J gene: TRBJ2-4
clone size: .
CDR3 protein: CASSLGGLAKNIQYF
CDR3 DNA: TGTGCCAGCAGCCTCGGGGGGCTAGCCAAAAACATTCAGTACTTC

D gene: .
V gene: TRBV21-1
CDR3 length: 18
J gene: TRBJ2-7
clone size: once
CDR3 protein: CASSKRPGQRRSSYEQYF
CDR3 DNA: TGTGCCAGCAGCAAACGACCTGGACAGCGGAGGAGCTCCTACGAGCAGTACTTC

D gene: .
V gene: TRBV2
CDR3 length: 14
J gene: TRBJ2-7
clone size: .
CDR3 protein: CASSQRGRNNEQYF
CDR3 DNA: TGTGCCAGCAGCCAAAGAGGGAGGAACAACGAGCAGTACTTC

D gene: .
V gene: TRBV18
CDR3 length: 15
J gene: TRBJ2-3
clone size: few
CDR3 protein: CASSPGFRGTDTQYF
CDR3 DNA: TGTGCCAGCTCACCCGGATTCCGGGGTACAGATACGCAGTATTTT

D gene: .
V gene: TRBV9
CDR3 length: 15
J gene: TRBJ1-3
clone size: .
CDR3 protein: CASSVASGTGNTIYF
CDR3 DNA: TGTGCCAGCAGCGTAGCTTCCGGGACTGGAAACACCATATATTTT

D gene: TRBD1
V gene: TRBV28
CDR3 length: 14
J gene: TRBJ1-5
clone size: .
CDR3 protein: CASSPDRGQQPQHF
CDR3 DNA: TGTGCCAGCAGTCCGGACAGGGGCCAACAGCCCCAGCATTTT

D gene: TRBD1
V gene: TRBV7-9
CDR3 length: 15
J gene: TRBJ2-7
clone size: .
CDR3 protein: CASSHNRDRVEEQYF
CDR3 DNA: TGTGCCAGCAGCCACAACCGGGACAGGGTCGAGGAGCAGTACTTC

D gene: TRBD2
V gene: TRBV14
CDR3 length: 16
J gene: TRBJ2-7
clone size: .
CDR3 protein: CASSQGLAGFSYEQYF
CDR3 DNA: TGTGCCAGCAGCCAAGGACTAGCGGGATTCTCCTACGAGCAGTACTTC

D gene: .
V gene: TRBV27
CDR3 length: 13
J gene: TRBJ2-3
clone size: .
CDR3 protein: CASSITGKRTQYF
CDR3 DNA: TGTGCCAGCAGTATTACAGGGAAACGTACGCAGTATTTT

D gene: .
V gene: TRBV11-2
CDR3 length: 14
J gene: TRBJ2-2
clone size: .
CDR3 protein: CASSMDNRIGELFF
CDR3 DNA: TGTGCCAGCAGCATGGACAATCGGATCGGGGAGCTGTTTTTT

D gene: .
V gene: TRBV7-9
CDR3 length: 14
J gene: TRBJ1-4
clone size: .
CDR3 protein: CASTTGATNEKLFF
CDR3 DNA: TGTGCCAGCACCACCGGGGCAACTAATGAAAAACTGTTTTTT

D gene: .
V gene: TRBV5-4
CDR3 length: 13
J gene: TRBJ1-2
clone size: .
CDR3 protein: CASSLSGGYGYTF
CDR3 DNA: TGTGCCAGCAGCTTGTCGGGGGGCTATGGCTACACCTTC

D gene: .
V gene: TRBV19
CDR3 length: 14
J gene: TRBJ1-1
clone size: .
CDR3 protein: CASSLPRGNTEAFF
CDR3 DNA: TGTGCCAGTAGTCTCCCCCGGGGGAACACTGAAGCTTTCTTT

D gene: .
V gene: TRBV9
CDR3 length: 13
J gene: TRBJ1-2
clone size: .
CDR3 protein: CASSEGLVGGYTF
CDR3 DNA: TGTGCCAGCAGTGAGGGCCTCGTCGGGGGCTACACCTTC

D gene: .
V gene: TRBV10-1
CDR3 length: 15
J gene: TRBJ2-7
clone size: .
CDR3 protein: CASSESGATVYEQYF
CDR3 DNA: TGCGCCAGCAGTGAGTCGGGTGCTACAGTCTACGAGCAGTACTTC

D gene: TRBD2
V gene: TRBV5-4
CDR3 length: 13
J gene: TRBJ2-5
clone size: .
CDR3 protein: CANGLAGGETQYF
CDR3 DNA: TGTGCCAACGGACTAGCGGGAGGAGAGACCCAGTACTTC

D gene: TRBD1
V gene: TRBV5-5
CDR3 length: 15
J gene: TRBJ1-5
clone size: .
CDR3 protein: CASSNDRGRNQPQHF
CDR3 DNA: TGTGCCAGCAGCAACGACAGGGGTCGGAATCAGCCCCAGCATTTT

D gene: .
V gene: TRBV29-1
CDR3 length: 10
J gene: TRBJ1-1
clone size: .
CDR3 protein: CSGGNTEAFF
CDR3 DNA: TGCAGCGGAGGGAACACTGAAGCTTTCTTT

D gene: .
V gene: TRBV7-7
CDR3 length: 14
J gene: TRBJ2-7
clone size: .
CDR3 protein: CASSPSEGSYEQYF
CDR3 DNA: TGTGCTAGCAGCCCCTCTGAGGGTTCCTACGAGCAGTACTTC

D gene: .
V gene: TRBV6-2/TRBV6-3
CDR3 length: 11
J gene: TRBJ2-7
clone size: .
CDR3 protein: CASSQNYEQYF
CDR3 DNA: TGTGCCAGCAGTCAGAACTACGAGCAGTACTTC

D gene: .
V gene: TRBV6-6
CDR3 length: 11
J gene: TRBJ2-7
clone size: .
CDR3 protein: CASSQHYEQYF
CDR3 DNA: TGTGCCAGCAGTCAACATTACGAGCAGTACTTC

D gene: .
V gene: TRBV19
CDR3 length: 12
J gene: TRBJ1-6
clone size: .
CDR3 protein: CASSIGNSPLHF
CDR3 DNA: TGTGCCAGTAGTATCGGGAATTCACCCCTCCACTTT

D gene: TRBD2
V gene: TRBV28
CDR3 length: 16
J gene: TRBJ2-5
clone size: .
CDR3 protein: CASSPRLAGGQETQYF
CDR3 DNA: TGTGCCAGCAGTCCGCGACTAGCGGGAGGCCAAGAGACCCAGTACTTC

D gene: .
V gene: TRBV4-3
CDR3 length: 15
J gene: TRBJ2-7
clone size: .
CDR3 protein: CASSQEQGLQGEQYF
CDR3 DNA: TGCGCCAGCAGCCAAGAGCAGGGCCTGCAGGGAGAGCAGTACTTC

D gene: .
V gene: TRBV18
CDR3 length: 14
J gene: TRBJ2-7
clone size: .
CDR3 protein: CASSPPTGYYEQYF
CDR3 DNA: TGTGCCAGCTCACCACCTACAGGGTACTACGAGCAGTACTTC

D gene: .
V gene: TRBV6-5
CDR3 length: 14
J gene: TRBJ2-7
clone size: .
CDR3 protein: CASNPGRNPYEQYF
CDR3 DNA: TGTGCCAGCAACCCGGGGAGGAACCCCTACGAGCAGTACTTC

D gene: TRBD2
V gene: TRBV2
CDR3 length: 14
J gene: TRBJ2-7
clone size: .
CDR3 protein: CASKAGTSRSEQYF
CDR3 DNA: TGTGCCAGCAAGGCGGGGACTAGCCGTTCCGAGCAGTACTTC

D gene: .
V gene: TRBV28
CDR3 length: 14
J gene: TRBJ1-5
clone size: .
CDR3 protein: CASSSTVGNQPQHF
CDR3 DNA: TGTGCCAGCAGCTCGACAGTCGGGAATCAGCCCCAGCATTTT

D gene: TRBD1
V gene: TRBV6-5
CDR3 length: 13
J gene: TRBJ1-6
clone size: .
CDR3 protein: CATSTGVGSPLHF
CDR3 DNA: TGTGCCACTTCGACAGGGGTAGGTTCACCCCTCCACTTT

D gene: .
V gene: TRBV30
CDR3 length: 15
J gene: TRBJ2-7
clone size: .
CDR3 protein: CAWSVLGGLPYEQYF
CDR3 DNA: TGTGCCTGGAGTGTACTAGGCGGCCTCCCCTACGAGCAGTACTTC

D gene: TRBD2
V gene: TRBV3-1/TRBV3-2
CDR3 length: 15
J gene: TRBJ2-5
clone size: .
CDR3 protein: CASSQEATSGGTQYF
CDR3 DNA: TGTGCCAGCAGCCAGGAAGCTACTAGCGGGGGAACCCAGTACTTC

D gene: TRBD2
V gene: TRBV5-6
CDR3 length: 17
J gene: TRBJ2-7
clone size: .
CDR3 protein: CASSFGSNSGSYYEQYF
CDR3 DNA: TGTGCCAGCAGCTTCGGGAGTAATAGCGGGAGCTACTACGAGCAGTACTTC

D gene: .
V gene: TRBV29-1
CDR3 length: 12
J gene: TRBJ2-7
clone size: .
CDR3 protein: CSVGRGSYEQYF
CDR3 DNA: TGCAGCGTTGGGAGGGGAAGCTACGAGCAGTACTTC

D gene: TRBD2
V gene: TRBV4-3
CDR3 length: 13
J gene: TRBJ2-1
clone size: .
CDR3 protein: CASSQSGLAEQFF
CDR3 DNA: TGCGCCAGCAGCCAATCGGGACTAGCGGAGCAGTTCTTC

D gene: TRBD1
V gene: TRBV10-3
CDR3 length: 16
J gene: TRBJ2-3
clone size: once
CDR3 protein: CAIRKTRQGAADTQYF
CDR3 DNA: TGTGCCATCAGGAAAACGAGACAGGGGGCCGCAGATACGCAGTATTTT

D gene: .
V gene: TRBV7-9
CDR3 length: 15
J gene: TRBJ2-7
clone size: .
CDR3 protein: CASSAGTPSSYEQYF
CDR3 DNA: TGTGCCAGCAGCGCCGGGACTCCCAGCTCCTACGAGCAGTACTTC

D gene: .
V gene: TRBV15
CDR3 length: 14
J gene: TRBJ1-2
clone size: once
CDR3 protein: CATSRGRFNYGYTF
CDR3 DNA: TGTGCCACCAGCAGGGGGCGGTTTAACTATGGCTACACCTTC

D gene: TRBD2
V gene: TRBV9
CDR3 length: 15
J gene: TRBJ2-1
clone size: .
CDR3 protein: CASSVAAGARNEQFF
CDR3 DNA: TGTGCCAGCAGCGTAGCAGCGGGAGCCCGGAATGAGCAGTTCTTC

D gene: .
V gene: TRBV27
CDR3 length: 12
J gene: TRBJ2-1
clone size: .
CDR3 protein: CASSPTSFEQFF
CDR3 DNA: TGTGCCAGCAGTCCTACTAGCTTTGAGCAGTTCTTC

D gene: .
V gene: TRBV3-1/TRBV3-2
CDR3 length: 14
J gene: TRBJ2-7
clone size: .
CDR3 protein: CASSLGLASYEQYF
CDR3 DNA: TGTGCCAGCAGCCTCGGACTGGCGTCCTACGAGCAGTACTTC

D gene: .
V gene: TRBV2
CDR3 length: 13
J gene: TRBJ2-5
clone size: .
CDR3 protein: CASSERQKETQYF
CDR3 DNA: TGTGCCAGCAGTGAGAGGCAGAAAGAGACCCAGTACTTC

D gene: TRBD1
V gene: TRBV5-1
CDR3 length: 16
J gene: TRBJ1-6
clone size: .
CDR3 protein: CASSLSGQGNYSPLHF
CDR3 DNA: TGCGCCAGCAGCTTGTCAGGACAGGGAAATTACTCACCCCTCCACTTT